These 21 T cell receptor beta chains came from one sample sequenced in a study of cytomegalovirus exposure and HLA in healthy donors. Primers for the PCR totalled 60 Vbeta and 13 Jbeta. Sequenced by immunoSEQ multiplex PCR; TCRdb stores in-frame clones only, minus some. This table holds some 250,000 clones, roughly 82% found once. Material for sequencing was PBMCs. These receptor sequences come from a woman in her thirties or forties in good health and CMV-seropositive.

This clone occurred a few times. The chain is built from TRBV10-3 and TRBJ1-1; D remains ambiguous. Trimming removed 1 base at V and 4 bases at J, with 10 bases between. This CDR3 is 14 amino acids long. Germline lookup yields CDR1 ENHRY and CDR2 SYGVKD. Here the CDR3 reads CAISEFPESTEAFF. The CDR3 DNA sequence: TGTGCCATCAGTGAGTTCCCTGAGAGCACTGAAGCTTTCTTT.

The table lists this clone with a count of one. The V call is TRBV4-2, the J call TRBJ1-2, with D maybe TRBD1 (6 bases). The CDR3 has 18 residues. V was shortened by 0 bases and J by 8 bases, with 25 bases between the two germline ends. Germline V gives CDR1 LGHNA, CDR2 YNFKEQ. The CDR3 DNA reads as TGTGCCAGCAGCCAAGAAAGTCAGGGGACGTTTCGTTCTGCGGGCTACACCTTC. Translating gives CASSQESQGTFRSAGYTF.

This clone was seen more than once but under ten times. The sample contains more than one DNA sequence encoding this CDR3. The DNA of the CDR3 is TGTGCCAGCAGCCTTACAGAGTCCTATAATTCACCCCTCCACTTT. It encodes CASSLTESYNSPLHF. The chain uses TRBV14 and TRBJ1-6; no reliable D call. Trimming took 4 bases from V and 1 from J, leaving 8 bases between them. Germline CDR1 SGHDN, CDR2 FVKESK. CDR3 length: 15 amino acids.

The chain is built from TRBV5-1 and TRBJ2-2, with a tentative D call TRBD1 (6 bases). CDR1 and CDR2 (germline): SGHRS, YFSETQ. The CDR3 runs 15 residues. The ends were cut back, 3 bases at V and 3 bases at J, with 12 bases in the middle. The CDR3 sequence: CASSSTGPDTGELFF. CDR3 nucleotide sequence: TGCGCCAGCAGCTCCACAGGGCCGGACACCGGGGAGCTGTTTTTT.

The chain carries TRBV7-2 and TRBJ1-2; a weak D match, TRBD1 (5 bases). The germline V gene has CDR1 SGHTA and CDR2 FQGNSA. The CDR3 loop spans 15 amino acids. The V gene lost 1 base and the J gene lost 5 bases, with 14 bases spanning the gap. CDR3 amino acids: CASSLGSGLGYGYTF. CDR3 sequence (DNA): TGTGCCAGCAGCTTAGGTTCAGGGTTGGGTTATGGCTACACCTTC.

The chain joins TRBV7-9 to TRBJ1-4, with D possibly matching TRBD1 (5 bases). V lost 5 bases and J lost 8, with 9 bases in between. Per germline, CDR1 SEHNR and CDR2 FQNEAQ (reference sequence). The CDR3 totals 12 residues. CDR3 coding DNA: TGTGCCAGCAGCAGACGGGGGGAAAAACTGTTTTTT. This translates into CASSRRGEKLFF. The whole variable domain, filled in from reference TRBV7-9 and TRBJ1-4, reads DTGVSQNPRHKITKRGQNVTFRCDPISEHNRLYWYRQTLGQGPEFLTYFQNEAQLEKSRLLSDRFSAERPKGSFSTLEIQRTEQGDSAMYLCASSRRGEKLFFGSGTQLSVL.

V and J are TRBV2 and TRBJ2-7; D is perhaps TRBD1 (6 bases). V was trimmed by 3 bases and J by 0 bases, leaving 9 bases between them. The CDR3 is 14 amino acids. Germline CDR1 is SNHLY and CDR2 is FYNNEI. This CDR3 is CASSDQGYSYEQYF. CDR3 sequence (DNA): TGTGCCAGCAGTGACCAGGGGTACTCCTACGAGCAGTACTTC.

Note on this clone: Additional DNA sequences in this sample encode the identical CDR3. This chain uses TRBV5-1 with TRBJ2-7, with 10 bases fitting TRBD1. Per germline, CDR1 SGHRS and CDR2 YFSETQ. The J segment lost 2 bases and the V segment lost 3 bases, leaving 2 bases of the junction unmatched. CDR3 length: 14 amino acids. CDR3 bases: TGCGCCAGCAGCTCCGGGACAGGGGCCTACGAGCAGTACTTC. It codes for CASSSGTGAYEQYF.

This rearrangement joins TRBV4-3 to TRBJ1-5; D remains ambiguous. The V end lost 0 bases, the J end lost 4 bases, and 10 bases lay between the germline ends. The CDR3 has 15 residues. In germline, CDR1 is LGHNA, CDR2 YSLEER. CDR3 region: CASSQDRGVNQPQHF. As DNA, the CDR3 is TGCGCCAGCAGCCAAGATCGAGGTGTGAATCAGCCCCAGCATTTT.

The chain has TRBV7-2 and TRBJ1-1, with no clear D. This CDR3 is built from 16 residues. Between the trimmed V and J ends, which lost 3 bases and 3 bases, there was a span of 17 bases. Germline V gene sequence: CDR1 SGHTA, CDR2 FQGNSA. CDR3 protein: CASSLSTGRSDTEAFF. The CDR3 DNA reads as TGTGCCAGCAGCTTGAGCACCGGGAGGTCGGACACTGAAGCTTTCTTT.

Points on this clone: Mismatch with germline at one junction end may stem from a read error. CDR3 nucleotide sequence: TGTTCCAGCAACTCCGCCCAGGGGCACGAGCAGTACTTC. Protein product: CSSNSAQGHEQYF. The J gene is TRBJ2-7, the V gene TRBV7-9, with a tentative D call TRBD1 (6 bases). This CDR3 contains 13 residues. Per germline, CDR1 SEHNR and CDR2 FQNEAQ (reference sequence).

V usage is TRBV12-5 and J usage is TRBJ1-2; possible D gene TRBD1, 5 bases. V shed 4 bases and J shed 6 bases, with 18 bases lying between them. CDR3 length equals 15 residues. CDR1 and CDR2 (germline): LGHNT, FRNRAP. The CDR3 nucleotides read TGTGCTAGTGGTTCCGACAGATATCCCTTAAATGGCTACACCTTC. Its protein product is CASGSDRYPLNGYTF.

A single count supports this clone. J is TRBJ1-4 and V is TRBV7-8; D is uncertain. The CDR3 has 18 amino acids. V lost 0 bases to trimming and J lost 0 bases, with 14 bases between them. Germline lookup yields CDR1 SGHVS and CDR2 FQNEAQ. The CDR3 DNA sequence: TGTGCCAGCAGCTTAGCGCCGAGAGACGAGGCAACTAATGAAAAACTGTTTTTT. Its protein is CASSLAPRDEATNEKLFF.

J is TRBJ2-1 and V is TRBV13, with TRBD1 matching 7 bases. The CDR3 spans 17 residues. Trimming removed 0 bases from V and 9 bases from J; junction bases left unmatched: 14. Germline V gene sequence: CDR1 PRHDT, CDR2 FYEKMQ (reference sequence). CDR3 amino acids: CASSLGLPGDPGGEQFF. The CDR3 nucleotides are TGTGCCAGCAGCTTAGGCCTACCAGGGGACCCAGGGGGTGAGCAGTTCTTC.

This clone is a singleton in its sample. The chain carries TRBV18 and TRBJ2-7, with TRBD2 matching 11 bases. This CDR3 contains 17 residues. J was trimmed by 1 base and V by 3 bases; bases with no gene match: 8. Germline CDR1 is KGHSH and CDR2 is LQKENI. This chain's CDR3 is CASSPRTSGPVSYEQYF. The CDR3 region has the DNA TGTGCCAGCTCACCGCGGACTAGCGGGCCTGTTTCCTACGAGCAGTACTTC.

The chain combines TRBV5-1 with TRBJ2-1; possible D gene TRBD1, 5 bases. Trimming left V 1 base short and J 4 bases short, with 12 bases between. This CDR3 comprises 15 residues. Germline V gene sequence: CDR1 SGHRS, CDR2 YFSETQ. The CDR3 protein is CASSLPGPNYNEQFF. CDR3 coding DNA: TGCGCCAGCAGCTTGCCAGGGCCTAATTACAATGAGCAGTTCTTC.

The rearrangement links TRBV7-9 to TRBJ1-1; D remains ambiguous. Germline V gene data show CDR1 as SEHNR and CDR2 as FQNEAQ (reference sequence). CDR3 length: 13 amino acids. With 6 bases removed from V and 4 bases from J, the gap between germline ends came to 12 bases. This chain's CDR3 is CASRNDILTEAFF. CDR3 DNA sequence: TGTGCCAGCAGAAATGACATTCTCACTGAAGCTTTCTTT.

This clone showed up just a few times. This rearrangement joins TRBV10-3 to TRBJ2-1; perhaps TRBD2 as D (6 bases). The germline gives CDR1 ENHRY, CDR2 SYGVKD. The CDR3 totals 14 residues. Trimming shortened V by 7 bases and J by 3 bases, and 13 bases separated the two germline ends. As DNA, the CDR3 is TGTGCCATCATGGTGGGGGGAGACTACAATGAGCAGTTCTTC. Translating it yields CAIMVGGDYNEQFF.

The sample holds one count of this clone. The same CDR3 can be traced to other DNA sequences in this sample. The chain has TRBV7-8 and TRBJ2-7; TRBD1 aligns across 8 bases. The J segment lost 6 bases and the V segment lost 2 bases, leaving 9 bases of the junction unmatched. The CDR3 totals 15 residues. CDR1 is SGHVS and CDR2 is FQNEAQ in the germline V gene. This CDR3 reads CASSLTGTGNSEQYF. CDR3 DNA: TGTGCCAGCAGCTTAACCGGGACAGGTAACAGCGAGCAGTACTTC.

This clone was picked up one time. CDR3 loop: CASSERQGLGVSAEAFF. In DNA form, the CDR3 reads TGTGCCAGCAGCGAACGACAGGGTTTGGGCGTCAGCGCTGAAGCTTTCTTT. The V and J genes are TRBV6-1 and TRBJ1-1; 7 positions agree with TRBD1. CDR1 and CDR2 (germline): MNHNS, SASEGT. CDR3 length equals 17 residues. V shed 6 bases and J 6 bases; nucleotides not matched to a gene: 19.

The chain has TRBV10-3 and TRBJ1-3, with 7 positions matching TRBD1. The CDR3 length is 14 residues. Losses at the gene ends were 4 bases for V and 5 bases for J; bases not matched to a gene: 5. Germline V gives CDR1 ENHRY, CDR2 SYGVKD. Written as DNA, the CDR3 is TGTGCCATCAGTGGCGGACAGGCGCGAAACACCATATATTTT. Encoded protein: CAISGGQARNTIYF.